This record looks at one TCR beta chain sequence and its context. This clonotype was seen a handful of times. This clone's antigen is unknown. No much larger clone exists at a distance of one base, and base qualities are not known. The library was made by multiplex PCR. TCRdb lists the instrument as Illumina HiSeq 4000. iRepertoire HTBI primers and Arm-PCR amplification of CDR3 regions were used to construct TCR beta libraries. Before sequencing, the PCR products underwent gel purification. Per the source publication's procedure: Gene usage analysis of CDR3 amino acid clonotypes used the roughly 60 TRBV and some 15 TRBJ segments found across samples. COPE and FqMerger were used to merge filtered high-quality paired reads into contigs. BLAST was used to align contigs to IMGT TRBV, TRBD and TRBJ reference genes, with CDR3 defined following IMGT. Any clonotype with a frequency above 0.1% was counted as a highly expanded clone. Shannon entropy was used to measure repertoire diversity, and the Gini coefficient was used to measure V-J evenness. A clonotype found in more than one individual was treated as public. TCRdb trimmed public reads at Q25 via fastp, called clones via MiXCR and kept in-frame beta chains. Rows with a matching CDR3 protein are joined into one entry that keeps the most common DNA and genes. The authors' filters were not applied to this entry. The sample table holds 360,000 or so distinct CDR3 sequences, of which around 17% were seen once. The ten largest clones capture 25% to 30% of the sample.

The time point label, as the study defines it: newly diagnosed GD, antithyroid drugs for less than 3 months. For both TCR sequencing and RNA sequencing, RNA was extracted from PBMCs in TRIzol. Graves' disease was diagnosed according to American Thyroid Association guidelines. Patients were recruited from an endocrinology department in Xi'an, China. Each patient gave around 9 milliliters of peripheral blood, collected in an EDTA anticoagulant tube. Ficoll Paque Plus density gradient separation was used to isolate PBMCs, and no further T cell sorting was done. An Agilent 2100 Bioanalyzer and agarose gel were used to assess RNA quality, and a NanoDrop 2000 was used to measure RNA concentration. The trim is 0 bases for V and 4 bases for J, with a gap of 11 bases between the germline ends. From the cysteine up to the phenylalanine, the CDR3 has a length of 15 residues. Here the CDR3 DNA is all that survives: 45 bases in frame from base 1. Taken from the germline V gene, the CDR1 and CDR2 loops are MGHRA and YSYEKL.

This sample was taken from a study of regulatory T cells in long-lasting Graves disease (dated by TCRdb to the early 2020s). With respect to the entire study: Patients with newly diagnosed Graves' disease had been on antithyroid drugs for under 3 months. TCR sequencing covered roughly 13 persistent and 20 or so newly diagnosed Graves' disease patients, 33 samples in total. The study was registered as a clinical trial and conducted in China. Persistent Graves' disease patients were compared with newly diagnosed Graves' disease patients by peripheral blood TCR sequencing and RNA sequencing.

What the work shows at the level of the full study, not this receptor alone: More public clonotypes were shared among persistent patients (roughly 2,700) than among newly diagnosed patients (roughly 1,000). The authors noted that the small sample size was a limitation that may lower accuracy. Only peripheral blood was studied, because thyroid tissue, the primary lesion, was inaccessible. Sequencing and analysis were limited to the TCR beta chain. Compared with newly diagnosed patients, patients with persistent Graves' disease had lower TCR Shannon entropy and fewer highly expanded clones, which suggests clonal expansion. TRBV28, TRBJ1-2 and TRBJ2-5 were preferentially used in persistent disease, while TRBV20-1 and TRBJ2-1 were favored in newly diagnosed disease.

This same sample was also part of a study on T cells in Graves' hyperthyroidism and ophthalmopathy. In that second paper, the authors write: Stable Graves' hyperthyroidism was defined as no progression to ophthalmopathy during 18 months of follow-up. Hyperthyroidism patients were newly diagnosed, with disease duration under 2 months, and aged 18 to 65 years. Any patient with an uncontrolled infection, another autoimmune disease, pregnancy or lactation was excluded. Diagnoses were established on the basis of clinical symptoms, serum thyroxine and TRAb, thyroid ultrasound, and orbital computed tomography. A first-round RT-PCR of the TCR CDR3 used the HTBI primer set with the Qiagen OneStep RT-PCR kit. Blood samples also contained most of the expanded thyroid clonotypes (frequency above 0.001), which suggests that blood repertoires may reflect thyroid immune responses. A model built on a 13 V-J signature distinguished ophthalmopathy from stable hyperthyroidism, reaching 85% to 90% sensitivity and about 81% specificity in cross-validation and 80%/75% in testing. During validation, the model predicted progression to ophthalmopathy a median of about 5.9 months ahead of onset, with around 65% sensitivity and around 73% specificity. To identify distinguishing TCR V-J signatures, a discovery cohort of about 100 patients was used, comprising 40 to 45 with Graves' ophthalmopathy and some 60 with stable Graves' hyperthyroidism. Whether ophthalmopathy could be predicted prospectively was tested in an independent validation cohort made up of about 18 hyperthyroidism patients plus 17 patients who later progressed to ophthalmopathy. For training and testing, the 100 or so patients in the discovery cohort were randomly divided in a 7:3 ratio. In more than five Graves' hyperthyroidism patients, the study also compared T-cell repertoires from thyroid tissue with T-cell repertoires from blood. Following sampling, methimazole starting at 30 mg daily was given to hyperthyroidism patients, and high-dose intravenous methylprednisolone was given to ophthalmopathy patients. A second multiplex PCR round built the libraries, followed by size selection and purification. The libraries were sequenced on an Illumina HiSeq2000 using paired-end 100 bp reads. SOAPnuke was used to process the raw data, removing reads that contained adapters or uncalled bases, had a mean Phred below 15, or lacked an exact match to the constant primer or identifier. High-quality paired reads were merged with COPE v1.2.5, and unique nucleotide sequences were defined as clonotypes. Clonotypes were aligned to IMGT TRBV, TRBD and TRBJ reference segments using MiTCR v1.1. The analysis was restricted to V-J combinations with a frequency above 0.0001, which together covered 99.2% of the repertoires. The TCS score was defined as the ratio of F50 (clonal expansion) to E x V (chaos), calculated using BLOSUM62-based TCRdist between CDR3 peptides within each V-J. Welch's t-statistics and random forest reduced fewer than 600 V-J features to fewer than 15, which were used in a naive Bayes classifier (R e1071). Sample size was not statistically predetermined, and blinding of investigators to group allocation was not performed. TCR Vbeta CDR3 sequencing of roughly 140 peripheral blood samples (over 40 ophthalmopathy, 70 to 85 hyperthyroidism and approximately 17 progressor patients) is reported in the paper.

The source is a man aged 35-49 years with Graves disease. Donor details come from another sample of the same person, matched by shared clones. The chain couples TRBV4-1 to TRBJ2-3, with a weak D call of TRBD1 (6 bases match). The source material was peripheral blood mononuclear cells (PBMCs), sampled at new diagnosis, from a patient treated with antithyroid drugs. CDR3 reads: CASSQDSGAADTQYF. The DNA sequence is given as TGCGCCAGCAGCCAAGATTCAGGGGCGGCAGATACGCAGTATTTT.